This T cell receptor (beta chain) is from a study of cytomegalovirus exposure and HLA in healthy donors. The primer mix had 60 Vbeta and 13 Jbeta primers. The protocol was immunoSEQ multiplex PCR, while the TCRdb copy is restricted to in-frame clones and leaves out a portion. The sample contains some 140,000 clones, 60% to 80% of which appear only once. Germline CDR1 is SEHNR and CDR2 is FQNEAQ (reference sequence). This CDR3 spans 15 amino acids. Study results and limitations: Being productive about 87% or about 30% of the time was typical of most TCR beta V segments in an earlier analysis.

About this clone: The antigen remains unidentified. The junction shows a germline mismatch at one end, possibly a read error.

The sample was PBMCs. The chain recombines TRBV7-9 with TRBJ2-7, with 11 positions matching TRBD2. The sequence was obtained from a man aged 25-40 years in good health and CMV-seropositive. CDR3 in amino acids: CSSSASGRFNNEQYF. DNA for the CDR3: TGTTCCAGCAGCGCTAGCGGGAGGTTTAATAACGAGCAGTACTTC.